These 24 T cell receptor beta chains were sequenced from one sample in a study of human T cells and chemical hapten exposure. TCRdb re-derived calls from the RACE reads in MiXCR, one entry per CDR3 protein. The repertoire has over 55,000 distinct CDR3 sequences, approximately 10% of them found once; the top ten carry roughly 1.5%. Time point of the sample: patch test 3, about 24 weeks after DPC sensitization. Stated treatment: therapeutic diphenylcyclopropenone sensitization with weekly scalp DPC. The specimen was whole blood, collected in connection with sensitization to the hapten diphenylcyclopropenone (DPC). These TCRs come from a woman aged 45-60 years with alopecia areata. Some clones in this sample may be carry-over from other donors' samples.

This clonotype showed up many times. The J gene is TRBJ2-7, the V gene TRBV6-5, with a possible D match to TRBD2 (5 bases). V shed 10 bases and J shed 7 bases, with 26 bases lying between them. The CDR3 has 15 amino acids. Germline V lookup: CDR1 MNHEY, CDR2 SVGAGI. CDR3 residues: CATIRGLPGAWEQYF. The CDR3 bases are TGTGCCACCATACGAGGGCTCCCGGGCGCTTGGGAGCAGTACTTC.

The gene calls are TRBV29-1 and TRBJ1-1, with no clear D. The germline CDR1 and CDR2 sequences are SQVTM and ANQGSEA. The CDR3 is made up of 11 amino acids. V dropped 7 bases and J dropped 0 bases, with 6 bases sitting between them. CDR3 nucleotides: TGCAGCGCGGCGGTGAACACTGAAGCTTTCTTT. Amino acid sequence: CSAAVNTEAFF.

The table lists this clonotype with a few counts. The CDR3, as DNA: TGCAGCGTTGCTCCAAACTCCTACGAGCAGTACTTC. It encodes CSVAPNSYEQYF. J is TRBJ2-7 and V is TRBV29-1; D gene uncertain. Trimming pared 4 bases from V and 0 bases from J, leaving 7 bases between. Per germline, CDR1 SQVTM and CDR2 ANQGSEA. CDR3 length: 12 residues.

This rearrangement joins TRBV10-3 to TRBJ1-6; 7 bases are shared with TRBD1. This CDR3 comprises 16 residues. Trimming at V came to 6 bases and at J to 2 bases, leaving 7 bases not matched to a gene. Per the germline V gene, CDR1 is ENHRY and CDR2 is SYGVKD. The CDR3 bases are TGTGCCATCAGACGACAGGGAGGCACCTATAATTCACCCCTCCACTTT. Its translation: CAIRRQGGTYNSPLHF.

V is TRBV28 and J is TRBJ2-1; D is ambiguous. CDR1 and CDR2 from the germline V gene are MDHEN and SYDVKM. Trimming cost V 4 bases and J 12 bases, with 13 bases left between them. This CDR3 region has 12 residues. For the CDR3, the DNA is TGTGCCAGCAGTTCCCTACTCGGCGGGCAGTTCTTC. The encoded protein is CASSSLLGGQFF.

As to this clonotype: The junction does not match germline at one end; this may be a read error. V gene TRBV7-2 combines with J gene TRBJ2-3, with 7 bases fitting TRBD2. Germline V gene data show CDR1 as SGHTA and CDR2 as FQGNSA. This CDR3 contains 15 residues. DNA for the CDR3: TGTGCCAGCAGCGTAGCGGGCTCTAGCACAGATACGCAGTATTTT. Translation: CASSVAGSSTDTQYF.

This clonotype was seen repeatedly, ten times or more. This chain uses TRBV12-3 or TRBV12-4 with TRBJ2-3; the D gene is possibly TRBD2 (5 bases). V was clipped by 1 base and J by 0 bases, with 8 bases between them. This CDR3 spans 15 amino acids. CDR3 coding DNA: TGTGCCAGCAGTTTAGGCGGCGGGAGCACAGATACGCAGTATTTT. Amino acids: CASSLGGGSTDTQYF.

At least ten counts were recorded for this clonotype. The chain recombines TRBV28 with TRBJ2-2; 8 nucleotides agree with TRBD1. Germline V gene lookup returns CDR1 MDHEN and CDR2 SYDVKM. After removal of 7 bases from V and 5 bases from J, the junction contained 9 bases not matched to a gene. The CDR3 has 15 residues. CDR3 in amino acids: CASKQGARETGELFF. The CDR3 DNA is TGTGCCAGCAAGCAGGGGGCGCGGGAAACCGGGGAGCTGTTTTTT.

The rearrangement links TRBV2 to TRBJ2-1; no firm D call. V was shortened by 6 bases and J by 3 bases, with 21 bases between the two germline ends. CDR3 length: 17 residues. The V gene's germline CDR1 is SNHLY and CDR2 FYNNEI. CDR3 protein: CASRRTDPRRRYNEQFF. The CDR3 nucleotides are TGTGCCAGCAGAAGAACGGACCCTCGACGTCGCTACAATGAGCAGTTCTTC.

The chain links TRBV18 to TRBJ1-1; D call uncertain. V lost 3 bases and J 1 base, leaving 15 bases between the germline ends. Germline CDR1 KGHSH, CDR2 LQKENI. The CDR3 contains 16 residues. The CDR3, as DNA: TGTGCCAGCTCACCTTCTACACCCGACGGGAACACTGAAGCTTTCTTT. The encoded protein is CASSPSTPDGNTEAFF.

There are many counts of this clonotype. This CDR3 reads CASSPDRTTNEKLFF. CDR3 DNA: TGTGCCAGCAGCCCGGACAGGACAACTAATGAAAAACTGTTTTTT. The chain employs TRBV12-3 or TRBV12-4 and TRBJ1-4; 7 bases are shared with TRBD1. Trimming removed 6 bases from V and 0 bases from J; junction bases left unmatched: 4. CDR3 length: 15 amino acids.

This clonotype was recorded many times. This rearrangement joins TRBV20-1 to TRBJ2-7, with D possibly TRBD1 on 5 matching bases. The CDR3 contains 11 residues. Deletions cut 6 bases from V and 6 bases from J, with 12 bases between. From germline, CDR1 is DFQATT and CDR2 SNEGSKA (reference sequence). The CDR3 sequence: CSASGPGEQYF. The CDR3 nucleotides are TGCAGTGCATCAGGGCCCGGCGAGCAGTACTTC.

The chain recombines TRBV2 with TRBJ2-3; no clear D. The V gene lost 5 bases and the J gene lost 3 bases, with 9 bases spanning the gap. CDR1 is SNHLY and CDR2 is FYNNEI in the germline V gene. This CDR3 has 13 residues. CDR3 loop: CASSRAPTDTQYF. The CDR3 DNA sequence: TGTGCCAGCAGTCGGGCCCCGACAGATACGCAGTATTTT.

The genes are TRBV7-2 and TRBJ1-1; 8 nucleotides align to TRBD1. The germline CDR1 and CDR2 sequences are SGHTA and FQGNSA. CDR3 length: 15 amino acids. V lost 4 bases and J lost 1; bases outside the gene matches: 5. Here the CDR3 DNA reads TGTGCCAGCAGCTCACTAGACAGGGGGAACACTGAAGCTTTCTTT. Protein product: CASSSLDRGNTEAFF.

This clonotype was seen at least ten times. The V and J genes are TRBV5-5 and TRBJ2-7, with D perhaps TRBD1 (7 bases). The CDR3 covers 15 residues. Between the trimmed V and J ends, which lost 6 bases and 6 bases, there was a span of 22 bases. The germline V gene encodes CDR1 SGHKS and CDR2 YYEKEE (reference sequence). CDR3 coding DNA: TGTGCCAGCACCCTGGCCGCGGGACAGCGGACCGAGCAGTACTTC. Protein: CASTLAAGQRTEQYF.

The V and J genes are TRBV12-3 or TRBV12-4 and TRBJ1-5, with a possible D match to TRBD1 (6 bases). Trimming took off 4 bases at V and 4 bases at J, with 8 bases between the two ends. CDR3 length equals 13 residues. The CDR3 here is CASSYRENQPQHF. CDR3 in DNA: TGTGCCAGCAGTTACAGGGAGAATCAGCCCCAGCATTTT.

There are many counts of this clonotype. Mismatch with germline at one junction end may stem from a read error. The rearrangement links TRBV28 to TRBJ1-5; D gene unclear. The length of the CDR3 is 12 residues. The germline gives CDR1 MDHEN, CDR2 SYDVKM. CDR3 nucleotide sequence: TGTGCCAGCAATTTAAGCAATCAGCCCCAGCATTTT. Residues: CASNLSNQPQHF.

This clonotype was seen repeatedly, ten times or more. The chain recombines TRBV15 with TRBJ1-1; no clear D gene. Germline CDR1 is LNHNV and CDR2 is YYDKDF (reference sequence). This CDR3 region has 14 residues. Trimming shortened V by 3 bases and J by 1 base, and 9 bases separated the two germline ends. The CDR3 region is CATSRNTANTEAFF. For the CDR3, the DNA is TGTGCCACCAGCAGGAATACAGCGAACACTGAAGCTTTCTTT.

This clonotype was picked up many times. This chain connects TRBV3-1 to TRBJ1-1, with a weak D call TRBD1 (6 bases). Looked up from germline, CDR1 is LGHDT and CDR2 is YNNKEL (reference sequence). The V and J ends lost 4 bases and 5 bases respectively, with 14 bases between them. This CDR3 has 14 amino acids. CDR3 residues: CASSLRGGATEAFF. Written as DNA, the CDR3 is TGTGCCAGCAGCCTCCGAGGGGGGGCGACTGAAGCTTTCTTT.

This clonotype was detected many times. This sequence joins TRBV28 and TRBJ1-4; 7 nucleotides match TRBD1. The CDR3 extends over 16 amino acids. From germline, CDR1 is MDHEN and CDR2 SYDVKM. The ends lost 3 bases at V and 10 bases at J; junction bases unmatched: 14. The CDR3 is CASSLGGGQPPIKLFF. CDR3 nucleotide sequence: TGTGCCAGCAGTTTGGGAGGGGGCCAACCGCCTATAAAACTGTTTTTT. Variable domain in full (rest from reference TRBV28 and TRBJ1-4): DVKVTQSSRYLVKRTGEKVFLECVQDMDHENMFWYRQDPGLGLRLIYFSYDVKMKEKGDIPEGYSVSREKKERFSLILESASTNQTSMYLCASSLGGGQPPIKLFFGSGTQLSVL.

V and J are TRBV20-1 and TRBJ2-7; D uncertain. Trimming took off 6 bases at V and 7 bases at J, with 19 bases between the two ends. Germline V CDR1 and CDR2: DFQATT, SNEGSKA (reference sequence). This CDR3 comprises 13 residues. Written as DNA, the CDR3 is TGCAGTGCCGGTCGTGAGGCTGAAGGGGAGCAGTACTTC. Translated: CSAGREAEGEQYF.

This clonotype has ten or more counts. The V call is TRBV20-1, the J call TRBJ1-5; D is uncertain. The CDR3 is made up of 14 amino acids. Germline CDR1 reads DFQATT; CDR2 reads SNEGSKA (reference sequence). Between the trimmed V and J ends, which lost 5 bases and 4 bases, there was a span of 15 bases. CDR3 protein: CSAPTRYSNQPQHF. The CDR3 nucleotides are TGCAGTGCTCCGACTCGTTACTCAAATCAGCCCCAGCATTTT.

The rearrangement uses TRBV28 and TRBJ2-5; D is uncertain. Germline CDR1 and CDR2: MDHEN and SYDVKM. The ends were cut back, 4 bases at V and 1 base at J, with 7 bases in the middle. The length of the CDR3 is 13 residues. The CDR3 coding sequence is TGTGCCAGCAGTTGGCAGCTCCAAGAGACCCAGTACTTC. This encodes CASSWQLQETQYF.

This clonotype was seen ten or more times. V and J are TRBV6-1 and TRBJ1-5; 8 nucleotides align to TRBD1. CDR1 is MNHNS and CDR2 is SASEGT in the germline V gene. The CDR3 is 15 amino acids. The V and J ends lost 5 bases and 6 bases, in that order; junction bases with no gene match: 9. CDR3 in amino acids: CASSIGRGQGQPQHF. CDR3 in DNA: TGTGCCAGCAGTATCGGCAGGGGGCAAGGTCAGCCCCAGCATTTT.